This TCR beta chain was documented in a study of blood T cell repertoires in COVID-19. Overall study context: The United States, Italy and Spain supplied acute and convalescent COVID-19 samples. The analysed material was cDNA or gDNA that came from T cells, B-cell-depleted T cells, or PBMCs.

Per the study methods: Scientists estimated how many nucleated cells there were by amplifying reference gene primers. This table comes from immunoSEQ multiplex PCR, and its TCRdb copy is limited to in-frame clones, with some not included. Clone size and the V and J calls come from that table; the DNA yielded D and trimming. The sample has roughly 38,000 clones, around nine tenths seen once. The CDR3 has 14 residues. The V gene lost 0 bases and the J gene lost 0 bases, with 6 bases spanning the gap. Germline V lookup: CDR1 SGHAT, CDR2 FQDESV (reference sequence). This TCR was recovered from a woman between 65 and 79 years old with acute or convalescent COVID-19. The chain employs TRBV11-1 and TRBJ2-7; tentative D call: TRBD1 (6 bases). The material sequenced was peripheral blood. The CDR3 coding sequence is TGTGCCAGCAGCTTAGCGGGGGCCTCCTACGAGCAGTACGTC. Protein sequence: CASSLAGASYEQYV.